This T cell receptor (beta chain) stems from a study of T cell clonality in common variable immunodeficiency. Findings and limits, study-wide: Fewer TCRbeta clones were shared among CVID subjects than controls. In common variable immunodeficiency, TCR beta chains reportedly carried fewer deletions and N-nucleotide insertions.

Of CVID subjects, 15 were female and 29 male, mean age approximately 40. Donors gave roughly 5 to 8.5 ml heparinized peripheral whole blood. Germline assignment: CDR1 SNHLY and CDR2 FYNNEI. V was trimmed by 1 base and J by 0 bases, leaving 7 bases between them. CDR3 length equals 14 residues. This clone was seen only a few times. Its antigen is as yet unknown. The CDR3 extends 3 residues past the end of the read, so its final part is completed from the germline J gene. Control and CVID samples contributed equal amounts of genomic DNA. Produced via immunoSEQ multiplex PCR; TCRdb's table is partial and in-frame only. The record shows 15,000 to 20,000 clones for this sample, with no singletons present.

The receptor was derived from a human donor with common variable immunodeficiency. The chain joins TRBV2 to TRBJ2-7; D is undetermined. The sequencing sample was made of peripheral blood mononuclear cells. The sequenced part of the CDR3 DNA is TGTGCCAGCAGTGAAGAGGGTATCTCCTACGAG. Translation: CASSEEGISYE. The full CDR3 reads CASSEEGISYEQYF.